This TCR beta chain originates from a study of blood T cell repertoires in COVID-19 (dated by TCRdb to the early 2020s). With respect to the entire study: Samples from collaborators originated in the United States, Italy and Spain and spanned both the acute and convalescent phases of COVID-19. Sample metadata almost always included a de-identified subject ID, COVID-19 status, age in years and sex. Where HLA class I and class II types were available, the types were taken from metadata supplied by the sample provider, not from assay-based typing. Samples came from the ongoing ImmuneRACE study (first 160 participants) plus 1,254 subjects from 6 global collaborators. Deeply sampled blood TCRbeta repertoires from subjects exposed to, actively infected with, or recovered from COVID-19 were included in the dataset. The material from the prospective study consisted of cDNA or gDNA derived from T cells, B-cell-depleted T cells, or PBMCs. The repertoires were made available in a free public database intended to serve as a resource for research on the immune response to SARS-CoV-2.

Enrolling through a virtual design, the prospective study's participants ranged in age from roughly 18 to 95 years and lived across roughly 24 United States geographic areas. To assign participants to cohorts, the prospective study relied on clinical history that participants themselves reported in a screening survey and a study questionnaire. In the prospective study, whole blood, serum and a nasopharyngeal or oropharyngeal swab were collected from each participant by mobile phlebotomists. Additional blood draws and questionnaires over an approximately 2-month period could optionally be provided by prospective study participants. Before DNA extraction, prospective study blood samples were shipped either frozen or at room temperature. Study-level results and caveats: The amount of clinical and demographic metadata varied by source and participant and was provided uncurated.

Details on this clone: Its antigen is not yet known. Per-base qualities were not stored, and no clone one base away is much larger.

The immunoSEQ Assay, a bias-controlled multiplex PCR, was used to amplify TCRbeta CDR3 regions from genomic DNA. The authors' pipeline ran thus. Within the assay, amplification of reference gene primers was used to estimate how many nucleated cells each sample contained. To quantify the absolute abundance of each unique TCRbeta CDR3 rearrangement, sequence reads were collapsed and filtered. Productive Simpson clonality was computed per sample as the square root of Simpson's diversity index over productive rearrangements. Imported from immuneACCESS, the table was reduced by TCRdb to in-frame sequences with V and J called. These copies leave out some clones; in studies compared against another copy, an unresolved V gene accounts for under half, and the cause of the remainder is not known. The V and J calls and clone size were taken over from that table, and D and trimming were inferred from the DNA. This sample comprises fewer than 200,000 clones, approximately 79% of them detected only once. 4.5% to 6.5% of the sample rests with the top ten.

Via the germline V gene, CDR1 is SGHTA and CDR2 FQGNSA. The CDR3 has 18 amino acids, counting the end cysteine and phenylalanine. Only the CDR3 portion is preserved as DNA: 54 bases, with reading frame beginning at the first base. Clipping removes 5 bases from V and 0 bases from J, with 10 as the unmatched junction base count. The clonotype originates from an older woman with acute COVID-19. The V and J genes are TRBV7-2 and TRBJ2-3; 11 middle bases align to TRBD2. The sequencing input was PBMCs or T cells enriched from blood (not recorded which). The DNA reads TGTGCCAGCAGCCCGACTAGCGGGATTTCCTATAGCACAGATACGCAGTATTTT. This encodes CASSPTSGISYSTDTQYF.